These T cell receptor beta chains were read from a single sample in a study of T cell responses to AZD1222 COVID-19 vaccine. Profiled with immunoSEQ multiplex PCR; TCRdb holds only in-frame clones, not every one. The sample shows roughly 130,000 clones, about 90% of them seen only once. This specimen was peripheral blood, taken 28 days after the second dose of the MenACWY control vaccine. The source is an adult who received the MenACWY meningococcal vaccine as a control. Both conserved end residues are part of each CDR3. A D gene is named only where the DNA matches it firmly. Clone sizes are given selectively: once, few, many, or a class where the clone is expanded.

j_call: TRBJ2-1
d_call: TRBD1
v_call: TRBV27
clone_size: -
cdr3_aa: CASSTPGQGYEQFF
cdr3_nt: TGTGCCAGCAGTACACCGGGACAGGGGTATGAGCAGTTCTTC

j_call: TRBJ2-2
d_call: TRBD2
v_call: TRBV9
clone_size: -
cdr3_aa: CASSARGGADTGELFF
cdr3_nt: TGTGCCAGCAGCGCCCGCGGGGGGGCGGACACCGGGGAGCTGTTTTTT

j_call: TRBJ1-1
d_call: -
v_call: TRBV5-1
clone_size: -
cdr3_aa: CASSLVGGTANEAFF
cdr3_nt: TGCGCCAGCAGCTTGGTCGGGGGGACCGCGAATGAAGCTTTCTTT

j_call: TRBJ1-1
d_call: -
v_call: TRBV11-2
clone_size: once
cdr3_aa: CASKGAARGVTEAFF
cdr3_nt: TGTGCCAGCAAAGGAGCAGCTCGGGGTGTAACTGAAGCTTTCTTT

j_call: TRBJ2-5
d_call: -
v_call: TRBV18
clone_size: once
cdr3_aa: CASSPFGGGAQETQYF
cdr3_nt: TGTGCCAGCTCACCATTTGGTGGGGGTGCCCAAGAGACCCAGTACTTC

j_call: TRBJ1-1
d_call: TRBD1
v_call: TRBV6-5
clone_size: once
cdr3_aa: CASTRTGGNTEAFF
cdr3_nt: TGTGCCAGCACAAGGACAGGGGGTAACACTGAAGCTTTCTTT

j_call: TRBJ1-2
d_call: -
v_call: TRBV7-2
clone_size: -
cdr3_aa: CASSLAGGSDYGYTF
cdr3_nt: TGTGCCAGCAGCTTAGCAGGGGGGTCGGACTATGGCTACACCTTC

j_call: TRBJ1-6
d_call: TRBD1
v_call: TRBV18
clone_size: -
cdr3_aa: CASSLTGVNSPLHF
cdr3_nt: TGTGCCAGCTCACTGACAGGGGTGAATTCACCCCTCCACTTT

j_call: TRBJ2-3
d_call: -
v_call: TRBV5-4
clone_size: -
cdr3_aa: CASSSPSARNSDTQYF
cdr3_nt: TGTGCCAGCAGCTCCCCTAGCGCACGAAACTCAGATACGCAGTATTTT

j_call: TRBJ2-7
d_call: -
v_call: TRBV18
clone_size: once
cdr3_aa: CASSPRRTDDSYEQYF
cdr3_nt: TGTGCCAGCTCACCAAGGAGGACGGATGACTCCTACGAGCAGTACTTC

j_call: TRBJ1-5
d_call: -
v_call: TRBV24-1
clone_size: -
cdr3_aa: CATSVWSGDQPQHF
cdr3_nt: TGTGCCACCAGTGTTTGGTCAGGGGATCAGCCCCAGCATTTT

j_call: TRBJ1-2
d_call: -
v_call: TRBV3-1/TRBV3-2
clone_size: -
cdr3_aa: CASFDSNYGYTF
cdr3_nt: TGTGCCAGCTTCGACAGTAACTATGGCTACACCTTC

j_call: TRBJ2-5
d_call: TRBD2
v_call: TRBV19
clone_size: -
cdr3_aa: CASSIGPRGTRQETQYF
cdr3_nt: TGTGCCAGTAGTATAGGGCCCAGAGGGACTAGACAAGAGACCCAGTACTTC

j_call: TRBJ2-2
d_call: TRBD1
v_call: TRBV6-5
clone_size: -
cdr3_aa: CASGSGTGATGELFF
cdr3_nt: TGTGCCAGCGGGTCCGGGACAGGGGCCACCGGGGAGCTGTTTTTT

j_call: TRBJ2-3
d_call: -
v_call: TRBV5-4
clone_size: -
cdr3_aa: CASSPGGATDTQYF
cdr3_nt: TGTGCCAGCAGCCCCGGTGGGGCCACAGATACGCAGTATTTT

j_call: TRBJ2-4
d_call: TRBD1
v_call: TRBV7-2
clone_size: -
cdr3_aa: CASSPNRGRAKNIQYF
cdr3_nt: TGTGCCAGCAGCCCCAACAGGGGGCGAGCCAAAAACATTCAGTACTTC

j_call: TRBJ2-5
d_call: -
v_call: TRBV5-1
clone_size: -
cdr3_aa: CASSPGQPGETQYF
cdr3_nt: TGCGCCAGCAGCCCAGGACAGCCCGGGGAGACCCAGTACTTC

j_call: TRBJ2-2
d_call: -
v_call: TRBV5-5
clone_size: -
cdr3_aa: CASSFEGGNTGELFF
cdr3_nt: TGTGCCAGCAGCTTTGAGGGCGGGAACACCGGGGAGCTGTTTTTT

j_call: TRBJ2-5
d_call: TRBD1
v_call: TRBV5-4
clone_size: -
cdr3_aa: CASSQKGTEETQYF
cdr3_nt: TGTGCCAGCAGCCAAAAAGGGACAGAAGAGACCCAGTACTTC

j_call: TRBJ1-5
d_call: -
v_call: TRBV19
clone_size: few
cdr3_aa: CASSMDYQPQHF
cdr3_nt: TGTGCCAGTAGTATGGATTATCAGCCCCAGCATTTT

j_call: TRBJ2-3
d_call: TRBD2
v_call: TRBV9
clone_size: -
cdr3_aa: CASKSTSGSTDTQYF
cdr3_nt: TGTGCCAGCAAGTCGACTAGCGGGAGCACAGATACGCAGTATTTT

j_call: TRBJ2-1
d_call: TRBD1
v_call: TRBV12-3/TRBV12-4
clone_size: few
cdr3_aa: CASSLDGDRVRFF
cdr3_nt: TGTGCCAGCAGTTTAGACGGGGACAGGGTTAGGTTCTTC

j_call: TRBJ1-1
d_call: -
v_call: TRBV12-1
clone_size: -
cdr3_aa: CASSFEGYTEAFF
cdr3_nt: TGTGCCAGCAGCTTTGAGGGGTACACTGAAGCTTTCTTT

j_call: TRBJ1-6
d_call: TRBD1
v_call: TRBV7-9
clone_size: -
cdr3_aa: CASSSGQGPNNSPLHF
cdr3_nt: TGTGCCAGCAGCTCTGGACAGGGTCCAAATAATTCACCCCTCCACTTT

j_call: TRBJ1-1
d_call: -
v_call: TRBV12-3/TRBV12-4
clone_size: -
cdr3_aa: CASSRGTEAFF
cdr3_nt: TGTGCCAGCAGCCGGGGGACTGAAGCTTTCTTT

j_call: TRBJ2-1
d_call: TRBD2
v_call: TRBV10-1
clone_size: -
cdr3_aa: CASSESGTKINEQFF
cdr3_nt: TGCGCCAGCAGTGAGTCCGGGACTAAAATCAATGAGCAGTTCTTC

j_call: TRBJ2-6
d_call: -
v_call: TRBV21-1
clone_size: -
cdr3_aa: CASSNRGGANVLTF
cdr3_nt: TGTGCCAGCAGCAACAGAGGTGGGGCCAACGTCCTGACTTTC

j_call: TRBJ2-1
d_call: -
v_call: TRBV7-2
clone_size: once
cdr3_aa: CASSTPGQGLVGYNEQFF
cdr3_nt: TGTGCCAGCAGCACCCCGGGACAGGGACTAGTAGGCTACAATGAGCAGTTCTTC

j_call: TRBJ2-7
d_call: -
v_call: TRBV19
clone_size: -
cdr3_aa: CASSQKSYEQYF
cdr3_nt: TGTGCCAGTAGTCAGAAGAGCTACGAGCAGTACTTC

j_call: TRBJ2-2
d_call: -
v_call: TRBV24-1
clone_size: -
cdr3_aa: CATRTENTGELFF
cdr3_nt: TGTGCCACCCGGACAGAAAACACCGGGGAGCTGTTTTTT

j_call: TRBJ1-2
d_call: -
v_call: TRBV10-2
clone_size: -
cdr3_aa: CATTGGVHGYTF
cdr3_nt: TGCGCCACAACCGGAGGTGTTCATGGCTACACCTTC

j_call: TRBJ2-3
d_call: -
v_call: TRBV28
clone_size: once
cdr3_aa: CASRWGQGTDTQYF
cdr3_nt: TGTGCCAGCAGATGGGGGCAGGGGACAGATACGCAGTATTTT

j_call: TRBJ2-7
d_call: -
v_call: TRBV7-8
clone_size: -
cdr3_aa: CASSLLRVGYEQYF
cdr3_nt: TGTGCCAGCAGCCTATTGAGGGTAGGGTACGAGCAGTACTTC

j_call: TRBJ2-2
d_call: -
v_call: TRBV5-6
clone_size: -
cdr3_aa: CASSLGGALTGELFF
cdr3_nt: TGTGCCAGCAGCCTAGGGGGGGCGCTCACCGGGGAGCTGTTTTTT

j_call: TRBJ2-3
d_call: TRBD2
v_call: TRBV9
clone_size: -
cdr3_aa: CASSVGASGIRTDTQYF
cdr3_nt: TGTGCCAGCAGCGTAGGGGCTAGCGGGATCCGCACAGATACGCAGTATTTT

j_call: TRBJ1-1
d_call: -
v_call: TRBV7-2
clone_size: -
cdr3_aa: CASSRARTEAFF
cdr3_nt: TGTGCCAGCAGCCGAGCTAGAACTGAAGCTTTCTTT

j_call: TRBJ2-4
d_call: -
v_call: TRBV9
clone_size: -
cdr3_aa: CASSVADVFDIQYF
cdr3_nt: TGTGCCAGCAGCGTAGCTGACGTCTTTGACATTCAGTACTTC

j_call: TRBJ1-5
d_call: -
v_call: TRBV28
clone_size: few
cdr3_aa: CASTSAPNQPQHF
cdr3_nt: TGTGCCAGCACCTCCGCGCCCAATCAGCCCCAGCATTTT

j_call: TRBJ2-1
d_call: TRBD1
v_call: TRBV6-5
clone_size: -
cdr3_aa: CASRGTGRSEQFF
cdr3_nt: TGTGCCAGCAGAGGGACAGGGAGGTCTGAGCAGTTCTTC

j_call: TRBJ2-7
d_call: TRBD1
v_call: TRBV4-3
clone_size: -
cdr3_aa: CASSQGTGRYEQYF
cdr3_nt: TGCGCCAGCAGCCAAGGGACAGGGAGGTACGAGCAGTACTTC

j_call: TRBJ1-5
d_call: TRBD1
v_call: TRBV19
clone_size: -
cdr3_aa: CASRTAGTGNNQPQHF
cdr3_nt: TGTGCCAGTAGAACTGCCGGGACAGGGAACAATCAGCCCCAGCATTTT

j_call: TRBJ2-2
d_call: -
v_call: TRBV12-3/TRBV12-4
clone_size: -
cdr3_aa: CASRVLGELFF
cdr3_nt: TGTGCCAGCAGGGTTTTAGGGGAGCTGTTTTTT

j_call: TRBJ1-5
d_call: -
v_call: TRBV19
clone_size: -
cdr3_aa: CASSTGAGNQPQHF
cdr3_nt: TGTGCCAGTAGTACAGGGGCGGGCAATCAGCCCCAGCATTTT

j_call: TRBJ2-1
d_call: TRBD2
v_call: TRBV11-3
clone_size: -
cdr3_aa: CASSLGPTSGEQFF
cdr3_nt: TGTGCCAGCAGCTTAGGGCCTACTAGCGGGGAGCAGTTCTTC

j_call: TRBJ1-1
d_call: -
v_call: TRBV7-2
clone_size: -
cdr3_aa: CASEGILNTEAFF
cdr3_nt: TGTGCCAGCGAGGGCATCTTGAACACTGAAGCTTTCTTT

j_call: TRBJ1-6
d_call: TRBD1
v_call: TRBV5-4
clone_size: -
cdr3_aa: CASSLGGTGYSPLHF
cdr3_nt: TGTGCCAGCAGCTTGGGGGGGACAGGTTATTCACCCCTCCACTTT

j_call: TRBJ2-1
d_call: TRBD1
v_call: TRBV18
clone_size: -
cdr3_aa: CASSPKVGERQGKDNEQFF
cdr3_nt: TGTGCCAGCTCACCTAAGGTGGGGGAGCGACAGGGTAAGGACAATGAGCAGTTCTTC

j_call: TRBJ2-5
d_call: -
v_call: TRBV11-2
clone_size: -
cdr3_aa: CASSSNPQGRETQYF
cdr3_nt: TGTGCCAGCAGCTCAAACCCACAGGGGAGGGAGACCCAGTACTTC

j_call: TRBJ2-5
d_call: -
v_call: TRBV21-1
clone_size: -
cdr3_aa: CASSNRDRKERGADEETQYF
cdr3_nt: TGTGCCAGCAGCAACCGGGACAGGAAAGAGAGGGGAGCGGACGAAGAGACCCAGTACTTC

j_call: TRBJ2-7
d_call: TRBD1
v_call: TRBV6-5
clone_size: -
cdr3_aa: CASSQGQDAYEQYF
cdr3_nt: TGTGCCAGCAGTCAGGGACAGGACGCCTACGAGCAGTACTTC

j_call: TRBJ2-1
d_call: -
v_call: TRBV2
clone_size: few
cdr3_aa: CASSEQWNEQFF
cdr3_nt: TGTGCCAGCAGTGAACAGTGGAATGAGCAGTTCTTC

j_call: TRBJ1-5
d_call: -
v_call: TRBV19
clone_size: once
cdr3_aa: CASSDIKGQPQHF
cdr3_nt: TGTGCCAGTAGTGACATAAAGGGTCAGCCCCAGCATTTT

j_call: TRBJ2-4
d_call: TRBD1
v_call: TRBV3-1/TRBV3-2
clone_size: -
cdr3_aa: CASSDDRGTVAKNIQYF
cdr3_nt: TGTGCCAGCAGCGATGACCGAGGGACAGTAGCCAAAAACATTCAGTACTTC

j_call: TRBJ1-3
d_call: TRBD1
v_call: TRBV7-8
clone_size: once
cdr3_aa: CASSVRDRVNTIYF
cdr3_nt: TGTGCCAGCAGCGTGAGGGACAGGGTCAACACCATATATTTT

j_call: TRBJ1-3
d_call: -
v_call: TRBV28
clone_size: -
cdr3_aa: CASSLPSGMGLSGNTIYF
cdr3_nt: TGTGCCAGCAGTTTACCTAGCGGGATGGGGTTATCTGGAAACACCATATATTTT

j_call: TRBJ1-1
d_call: TRBD1
v_call: TRBV7-9
clone_size: -
cdr3_aa: CASSLADRDTEAFF
cdr3_nt: TGTGCCAGCAGCTTAGCCGACAGGGACACTGAAGCTTTCTTT

j_call: TRBJ1-5
d_call: TRBD1
v_call: TRBV6-5
clone_size: -
cdr3_aa: CASSSDRNSNQPQHF
cdr3_nt: TGTGCCAGCAGTTCGGACAGGAATAGCAATCAGCCCCAGCATTTT

j_call: TRBJ2-1
d_call: TRBD2
v_call: TRBV27
clone_size: -
cdr3_aa: CASSRQAGGPRDEQFF
cdr3_nt: TGTGCCAGCAGCCGACAAGCGGGGGGGCCCCGCGATGAGCAGTTCTTC

j_call: TRBJ2-1
d_call: -
v_call: TRBV19
clone_size: -
cdr3_aa: CASHRGRPDEQFF
cdr3_nt: TGTGCATCCCACCGGGGGCGCCCGGATGAGCAGTTCTTC

j_call: TRBJ1-1
d_call: -
v_call: TRBV19
clone_size: few
cdr3_aa: CASSITGGGMNTEAFF
cdr3_nt: TGTGCCAGTAGTATAACAGGCGGGGGGATGAACACTGAAGCTTTCTTT